This T cell receptor (beta chain) came from a study of OX40 agonist ivuxolimab in advanced cancers. Background on the study: Patients were dosed with the agonistic anti-OX40 (CD134) antibody ivuxolimab. Patients receiving dose escalation had hepatocellular carcinoma, melanoma, renal cell or head and neck cancer. Prior anti-PD-1, anti-PD-L1 or anti-CTLA-4 therapy was allowed; around 43% had some.

The assay was immunoSEQ multiplex PCR, and TCRdb's table has in-frame clones only and misses some. In the table there are almost 90,000 clones, around 87% of which are singletons. The V and J ends lost 6 bases and 0 bases respectively, with 19 bases between them. Germline V gene sequence: CDR1 SGHRS, CDR2 YFSETQ. The CDR3 loop spans 17 amino acids. V usage is TRBV5-1 and J usage is TRBJ1-3, with D possibly being TRBD1 (5 bases). The material was CD4+ or CD8+ T cells sorted from blood, obtained in a trial of the OX40 agonist ivuxolimab. The sequence came from an adult with an advanced solid tumor such as melanoma, head and neck, liver or kidney cancer. CDR3 amino acids: CASTSSPGLNSGNTIYF. Here the CDR3 DNA reads TGCGCCAGCACCTCCTCCCCGGGACTGAACTCTGGAAACACCATATATTTT.